This paragraph covers one T cell receptor (beta chain) sequence. Its specificity is not known. Together with a sample-barcoded 5' primer, a J-beta primer mix was included in a second PCR lasting roughly 6 to 12 cycles. Each cDNA molecule, via a template-switch adaptor with 12 random nucleotides, was tagged. TCRdb ran MiXCR on the 5' RACE reads and lists one entry per CDR3 protein. The table shows about 1.8 million distinct CDR3 sequences, with around half occurring only once. These data belong to a study of blood T cells in healthy people across ages. Overall study findings and caveats: Measured against age, TCR beta diversity per million T cells decreased in a roughly linear manner. Aged donors had fewer naive CD4+ cells and lower diversity than long-lived donors.

This CDR3 is 13 amino acids long. Trimming removed 6 bases at V and 7 bases at J, with 17 bases between. Germline V CDR1 and CDR2: SGHRS, YFSETQ. The TCR originated in a woman aged 35 to 49 in good health. The J gene is TRBJ2-7, the V gene TRBV5-1, with a weak D call TRBD2 (5 bases). The sample taken for sequencing was blood. The CDR3 sequence is CASTLDWANEQYF. In DNA, the CDR3 is TGCGCCAGCACCCTGGACTGGGCTAATGAGCAGTACTTC.